This T cell receptor (beta chain) is from a study of blood T cell repertoires in COVID-19. Study context: Researchers got acute and convalescent COVID-19 samples from the United States, Italy and Spain. PBMCs, B-cell-depleted T cells, or T cells provided the cDNA or gDNA that made up the material.

Measured with immunoSEQ multiplex PCR; TCRdb has only the in-frame clones, and not every one. Of 120,000 to 150,000 clones listed, around 81% are singletons. V lost 5 bases to trimming and J lost 1 base; unmatched junction nucleotides: 10. The CDR3 spans 17 residues. From germline, CDR1 is SGHVS and CDR2 FQNEAQ. The receptor's source is a human donor with acute or convalescent COVID-19. The donor label of this sample is uncertain. Material: peripheral blood. The chain is built from TRBV7-8 and TRBJ1-2; 10 nucleotides agree with TRBD1. CDR3 protein: CASSSGERDRGNYGYTF. In DNA, the CDR3 is TGTGCCAGCAGCAGTGGGGAAAGGGACAGGGGTAACTATGGCTACACCTTC.